This T cell receptor (beta chain) was obtained from a study of shared clonotypes between healthy human individuals. Study-wide results and limits: Clonotype sharing among donors was expected to depend on sequencing depth. Against clonotypes common to all four donors, non-shared ones had lower generation probabilities.

Turning to this clone: The antigen is not known.

Clones were read by immunoSEQ multiplex PCR, and TCRdb kept only the in-frame ones, dropping some. The table shows around 700,000 clones, with 92% occurring only once. V gave up 0 bases and J gave up 1 base, with 13 bases separating them. Per the germline V gene, CDR1 is SEHNR and CDR2 is FQNEAQ (reference sequence). The CDR3 contains 17 residues. Terminally differentiated effector memory CD45RA+ cells were excluded from the naive CD8 cells, which were CD45RO-negative and positively selected for CCR7. The study drew its donors from healthy HIV-negative adults without recent acute infections or vaccinations.

This receptor was identified in a man aged 30-40 years in good health. The chain uses TRBV7-9 and TRBJ1-3, with D hard to call. The sample was naive CD8+ T cells sorted from blood. In DNA form, the CDR3 reads TGTGCCAGCAGCTTAGCGGAGGACCTGAGATCTGGAAACACCATATATTTT. Its protein is CASSLAEDLRSGNTIYF.